This passage covers 18 T cell receptor beta chains from one sample sequenced in a study of T cells in localized non-small cell lung cancer (TCRdb year 2020). Library preparation employed the immunoSEQ multiplex PCR assay. Sourced from immuneACCESS, this table was stored by TCRdb with only in-frame sequences that have V and J called. A share of the clones is absent; for the studies checked, an unresolved V gene accounts for under half, and the remainder has no known explanation. The sample includes 20,000 to 25,000 clones, with approximately 84% observed a single time. The ten most abundant clones make up 2% to 3% of the sample. The sample here was peripheral blood, taken before any cancer treatment. These receptors were obtained from a man between 40 and 75 years old with stage I lung adenocarcinoma.

The chain employs TRBV2 and TRBJ2-3; a weak D match, TRBD1 (7 bases). Looked up from germline, CDR1 is SNHLY and CDR2 is FYNNEI. This CDR3 is built from 14 residues. V lost 8 bases to trimming and J lost 8 bases, with 20 bases between them. CDR3 bases: TGTGCCAGCCCAACTAGCCAGGGGGGAGGTACGCAGTATTTT. This codes for CASPTSQGGGTQYF. Variable domain in full (rest from reference TRBV2 and TRBJ2-3): EPEVTQTPSHQVTQMGQEVILRCVPISNHLYFYWYRQILGQKVEFLVSFYNNEISEKSEIFDDQFSVERPDGSNFTLKIRSTKLEDSAMYFCASPTSQGGGTQYFGPGTRLTVL.

The V gene is TRBV6-5, the J gene TRBJ2-1; tentative D call: TRBD2 (5 bases). This CDR3 is 14 amino acids long. Trimming removed 2 bases from V and 9 bases from J, with 14 bases in between. The germline V gene encodes CDR1 MNHEY and CDR2 SVGAGI. This chain's CDR3 is CASSYTRVHTEQFF. CDR3 sequence (DNA): TGTGCCAGCAGTTACACGCGGGTGCACACTGAGCAGTTCTTC.

The chain is built from TRBV5-1 and TRBJ2-7; 7 bases agree with TRBD2. The CDR3 totals 14 residues. Germline assignment: CDR1 SGHRS and CDR2 YFSETQ. Trimming removed 4 bases from V and 2 bases from J; junction bases left unmatched: 6. CDR3 DNA sequence: TGCGCCAGCAGCAAGGGACTACCTACCTACGAGCAGTACTTC. Its translation: CASSKGLPTYEQYF.

The chain recombines TRBV7-2 with TRBJ1-4; tentatively, D is TRBD1 (5 bases). Deletions cut 6 bases from V and 8 bases from J, with 16 bases between. From germline, CDR1 is SGHTA and CDR2 FQGNSA. CDR3 size: 14 residues. The DNA for the CDR3 is TGTGCCAGCAGGCGAGGAGGGGTAGAGGAAAAACTGTTTTTT. Translated, it gives CASRRGGVEEKLFF.

A few counts support this clone. V gene TRBV5-1 combines with J gene TRBJ1-1, with unresolved D. Germline V CDR1 and CDR2: SGHRS, YFSETQ. This CDR3 is 14 amino acids long. V lost 1 base, J lost 7 bases, and 14 bases lay in between. The CDR3, as DNA: TGCGCCAGCAGCTTGAGCGTCCCGAAGGGTGAAGCTTTCTTT. Translated, it gives CASSLSVPKGEAFF.

The chain has TRBV7-9 and TRBJ2-2, with D perhaps matching TRBD1 (5 bases). This CDR3 is built from 13 residues. The V and J ends lost 3 bases and 6 bases respectively, with 8 bases between them. Germline V gene sequence: CDR1 SEHNR, CDR2 FQNEAQ (reference sequence). The CDR3 is CASSFQGSGELFF. DNA of the CDR3: TGTGCCAGCAGCTTTCAGGGTTCCGGGGAGCTGTTTTTT.

This chain joins TRBV4-1 and TRBJ2-3; D gene uncertain. CDR1 is MGHRA and CDR2 is YSYEKL in the germline V gene. V lost 4 bases and J lost 2, with 13 bases in between. CDR3 length: 15 residues. The CDR3 DNA follows: TGCGCCAGCAGCCCCAAATTACCAGCCACAGATACGCAGTATTTT. Translation: CASSPKLPATDTQYF.

The genes are TRBV5-4 and TRBJ1-2; TRBD1 aligns across 10 bases. CDR1 SGHNT and CDR2 YYREEE come from the germline V gene (reference sequence). This CDR3 has 14 residues. Losses at the gene ends were 3 bases for V and 6 bases for J; bases not matched to a gene: 5. CDR3 DNA: TGTGCCAGCAGCTCTACCGACAGGGGGCATGGCTACACCTTC. This encodes CASSSTDRGHGYTF.

J is TRBJ2-5 and V is TRBV13; D gene unclear. The CDR3 consists of 14 residues. The germline CDR1 and CDR2 sequences are PRHDT and FYEKMQ (reference sequence). Trimming took 1 base from V and 5 from J, leaving 11 bases between them. CDR3 DNA sequence: TGTGCCAGCAGCTTAGTGGCCAGTAAGGAGACCCAGTACTTC. Translating gives CASSLVASKETQYF.

This chain uses TRBV5-1 with TRBJ1-2, with D perhaps matching TRBD1 (6 bases). Germline CDR1 reads SGHRS; CDR2 reads YFSETQ. V was cut by 4 bases and J by 2 bases, with 18 bases left in between. The CDR3 extends over 16 amino acids. CDR3 in amino acids: CASSPRGTMWNYGYTF. The CDR3 DNA sequence: TGCGCCAGCAGCCCAAGAGGGACAATGTGGAACTATGGCTACACCTTC.

The chain uses TRBV28 and TRBJ1-4, with D tentatively TRBD1 (6 bases). The germline V and J ends were trimmed by 6 bases and 8 bases, with 16 bases remaining between them. The CDR3 is made up of 14 amino acids. Germline V CDR1 and CDR2: MDHEN, SYDVKM. The CDR3, as DNA: TGTGCCAGCAGAAAAGGGGGGTTAGGCGAAAAACTGTTTTTT. It translates to CASRKGGLGEKLFF.

The CDR3 nucleotides are TGCGCCAGCAGCTCACCGCAGGGGGCACCTAACTATGGCTACACCTTC. This sequence encodes CASSSPQGAPNYGYTF. The chain uses TRBV5-1 and TRBJ1-2; 8 positions match TRBD1. The ends lost 3 bases at V and 0 bases at J; junction bases unmatched: 7. Germline-derived CDR1 and CDR2 are SGHRS and YFSETQ. The CDR3 covers 16 residues.

The J gene is TRBJ2-7, the V gene TRBV27; 15 bases align to TRBD2. The junction had 8 bases not matched to a gene; V was cut back by 6 bases and J by 2 bases. Per germline, CDR1 MNHEY and CDR2 SMNVEV (reference sequence). This CDR3 has 17 amino acids. CDR3 sequence: CASSQRTSGRAPYEQYF. CDR3 in DNA: TGTGCCAGCAGCCAACGGACTAGCGGGAGGGCTCCCTACGAGCAGTACTTC.

This clone was recorded only once. The V gene is TRBV4-3, the J gene TRBJ2-2; D call uncertain. CDR3 length: 14 amino acids. Germline V gene sequence: CDR1 LGHNA, CDR2 YSLEER. V lost 1 base and J lost 7, with 10 bases in between. CDR3 protein: CASSQGWGYGELFF. DNA of the CDR3: TGCGCCAGCAGCCAAGGATGGGGTTACGGGGAGCTGTTTTTT.

The chain carries TRBV5-4 and TRBJ2-7; D possibly corresponds to TRBD2 (7 bases). Trimming removed 3 bases from V and 6 bases from J, with 19 bases in between. CDR3 length equals 15 residues. Germline CDR1 and CDR2: SGHNT and YYREEE (reference sequence). The CDR3 DNA is TGTGCCAGCAGCTACTACGGCTCAGGGGAGGGCGAGCAGTACTTC. As protein: CASSYYGSGEGEQYF.

This chain uses TRBV30 with TRBJ2-7; D possibly corresponds to TRBD1 (6 bases). CDR3 length: 13 amino acids. V was clipped by 2 bases and J by 2 bases, with 10 bases between them. Germline CDR1 GTSNPN, CDR2 SVGIG (reference sequence). The DNA of the CDR3 is TGTGCCTGGAGTTCGACAGGCCCCTACGAGCAGTACTTC. Amino acid sequence: CAWSSTGPYEQYF. The whole variable domain, remainder taken from reference TRBV30 and TRBJ2-7, is SQTIHQWPATLVQPVGSPLSLECTVEGTSNPNLYWYRQAAGRGLQLLFYSVGIGQISSEVPQNLSASRPQDRQFILSSKKLLLSDSGFYLCAWSSTGPYEQYFGPGTRLTVT.

The chain carries TRBV28 and TRBJ2-5; D may be TRBD1 (7 bases). The length of the CDR3 is 15 residues. Trimming removed 6 bases from V and 5 bases from J, with 19 bases in between. The germline V gene encodes CDR1 MDHEN and CDR2 SYDVKM. The CDR3 region has the DNA TGTGCCAGCAGGGGTCTCAGGGGGGCGCGGGAGACCCAGTACTTC. Translated, it gives CASRGLRGARETQYF.

The rearrangement joins TRBV27 to TRBJ2-7; 9 bases fit TRBD1. J lost 9 bases, V lost 6 bases, and 9 bases had no gene match. Per germline, CDR1 MNHEY and CDR2 SMNVEV (reference sequence). The length of the CDR3 is 13 residues. CDR3 protein: CASSRGTGNAQYF. For the CDR3, the DNA is TGTGCCAGCAGCAGAGGGACAGGGAACGCGCAGTACTTC.